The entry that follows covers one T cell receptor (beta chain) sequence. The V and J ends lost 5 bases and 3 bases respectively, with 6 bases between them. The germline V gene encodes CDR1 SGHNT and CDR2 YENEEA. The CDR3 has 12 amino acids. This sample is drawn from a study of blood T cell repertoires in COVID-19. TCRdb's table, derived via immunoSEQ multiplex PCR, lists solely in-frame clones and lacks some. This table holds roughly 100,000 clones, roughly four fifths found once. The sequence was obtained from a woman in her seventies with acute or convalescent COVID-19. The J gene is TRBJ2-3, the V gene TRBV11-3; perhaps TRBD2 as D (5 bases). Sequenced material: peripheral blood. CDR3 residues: CASSTGTDTQYF. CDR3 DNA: TGTGCCAGCAGCACGGGGACAGATACGCAGTATTTT.